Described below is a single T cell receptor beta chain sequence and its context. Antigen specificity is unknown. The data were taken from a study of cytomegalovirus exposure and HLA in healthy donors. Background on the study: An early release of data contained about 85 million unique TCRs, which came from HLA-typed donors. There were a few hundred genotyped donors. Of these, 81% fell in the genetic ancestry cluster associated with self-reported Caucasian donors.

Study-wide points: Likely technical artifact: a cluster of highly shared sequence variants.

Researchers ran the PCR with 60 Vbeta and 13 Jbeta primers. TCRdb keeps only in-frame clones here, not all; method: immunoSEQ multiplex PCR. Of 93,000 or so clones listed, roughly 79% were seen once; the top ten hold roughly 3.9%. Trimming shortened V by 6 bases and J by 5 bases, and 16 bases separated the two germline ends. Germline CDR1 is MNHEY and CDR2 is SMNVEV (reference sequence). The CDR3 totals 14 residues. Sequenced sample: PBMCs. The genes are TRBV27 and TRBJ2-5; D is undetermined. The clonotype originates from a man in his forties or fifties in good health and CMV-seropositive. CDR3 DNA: TGTGCCAGCAGCTGGAGTCCAAGTGGGGAGACCCAGTACTTC. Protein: CASSWSPSGETQYF.